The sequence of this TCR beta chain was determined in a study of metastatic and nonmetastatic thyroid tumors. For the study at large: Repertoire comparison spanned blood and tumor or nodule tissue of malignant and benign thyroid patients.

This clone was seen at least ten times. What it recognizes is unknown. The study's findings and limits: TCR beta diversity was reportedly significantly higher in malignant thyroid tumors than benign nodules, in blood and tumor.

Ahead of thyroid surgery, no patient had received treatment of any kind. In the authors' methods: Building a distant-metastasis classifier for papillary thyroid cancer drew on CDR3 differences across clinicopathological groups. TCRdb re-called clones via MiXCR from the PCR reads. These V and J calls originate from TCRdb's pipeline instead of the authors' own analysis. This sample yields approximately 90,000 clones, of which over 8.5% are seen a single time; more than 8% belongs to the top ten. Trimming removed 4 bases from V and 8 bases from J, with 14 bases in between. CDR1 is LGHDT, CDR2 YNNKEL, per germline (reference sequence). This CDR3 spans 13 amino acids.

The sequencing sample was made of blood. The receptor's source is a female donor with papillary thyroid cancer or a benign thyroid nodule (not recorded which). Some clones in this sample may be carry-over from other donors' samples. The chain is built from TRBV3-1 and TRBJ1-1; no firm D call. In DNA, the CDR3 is TGTGCCAGCAGCCGCCGTTCAGCCAACGAAGCTTTCTTT. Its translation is CASSRRSANEAFF.